One and the same sample provided the 15 T cell receptor beta chains below, sequenced in a study of shared clonotypes between healthy human individuals. TCRdb's copy holds only in-frame clones and misses some; the assay was immunoSEQ multiplex PCR. The data contain more than 2,000,000 clones, just over 90% of them seen just once; the ten biggest clones take up under 0.45%. Sequences were obtained from naive CD4+ T cells from PBMCs. Subset given: CD45RA+ positively selected. These receptor sequences come from a man younger than 35 in good health. Some clones in this sample may be carry-over from other donors' samples.

Written as DNA, the CDR3 is TGTGCCAGCAGTTTATCTAGCGGGATGAACACCGGGGAGCTGTTTTTT. Amino acids: CASSLSSGMNTGELFF. The chain is built from TRBV28 and TRBJ2-2, with 9 positions matching TRBD2. The CDR3 contains 16 residues. Germline loops: CDR1 MDHEN, CDR2 SYDVKM. The V gene end was trimmed by 1 base and the J gene end by 1 base; junction bases not matched to a gene: 1.

The V and J genes are TRBV2 and TRBJ2-5; 12 bases line up with TRBD1. This CDR3 has 15 amino acids. From germline, CDR1 is SNHLY and CDR2 FYNNEI. After removal of 8 bases from V and 5 bases from J, the junction contained 9 bases not matched to a gene. The CDR3 coding sequence is TGTGCCAGCGCAGGGGACAGGGGGCGCTTGGAGACCCAGTACTTC. Its translation: CASAGDRGRLETQYF.

This chain connects TRBV19 to TRBJ1-1; no clear D gene. This CDR3 comprises 13 residues. Germline CDR1 and CDR2: LNHDA and SQIVND (reference sequence). Trimming took 0 bases from V and 6 from J, leaving 8 bases between them. CDR3 in DNA: TGTGCCAGTAGTATAGAGGAGGGATCTGAAGCTTTCTTT. It is translated as CASSIEEGSEAFF.

The CDR3 sequence is CASSFPRNTIYF. In nucleotides, the CDR3 is TGTGCCAGCAGTTTCCCCAGGAACACCATATATTTT. V gene TRBV28 combines with J gene TRBJ1-3, with D unclear. The CDR3 covers 12 residues. V dropped 3 bases and J dropped 7 bases, with 7 bases sitting between them. CDR1 is MDHEN, CDR2 SYDVKM, per germline.

CDR3 sequence (DNA): TGTGCCAGCATAAAGGCAGGGAACACCGGGGAGCTGTTTTTT. Translating it yields CASIKAGNTGELFF. This chain uses TRBV28 with TRBJ2-2, with D hard to call. The germline V gene has CDR1 MDHEN and CDR2 SYDVKM. The CDR3 sequence is 14 residues long. V lost 7 bases, J lost 1 base, and 10 bases lay in between.

The chain recombines TRBV28 with TRBJ1-2; TRBD1 matches 7 bases. V lost 4 bases, J lost 3 bases, and 14 bases stayed unmatched. The CDR3 is made up of 17 amino acids. The germline gives CDR1 MDHEN, CDR2 SYDVKM. CDR3 nucleotide sequence: TGTGCCAGCAGTTCCTTAATGGGCAGGGGGATCGACTATGGCTACACCTTC. Translation: CASSSLMGRGIDYGYTF.

This chain connects TRBV19 to TRBJ1-5, with D possibly being TRBD1 (6 bases). CDR3 length: 16 residues. The V gene lost 1 base and the J gene lost 7 bases, with 17 bases spanning the gap. Germline CDR1 LNHDA, CDR2 SQIVND (reference sequence). Here the CDR3 DNA reads TGTGCCAGTAGTATAGGACCCGACAGGCCGGGGCAGCCCCAGCATTTT. It translates to CASSIGPDRPGQPQHF. Filled out from reference TRBV19 and TRBJ1-5, the complete variable domain reads DGGITQSPKYLFRKEGQNVTLSCEQNLNHDAMYWYRQDPGQGLRLIYYSQIVNDFQKGDIAEGYSVSREKKESFPLTVTSAQKNPTAFYLCASSIGPDRPGQPQHFGDGTRLSIL.

About this clone itself: Other DNA sequences from this sample encode an identical CDR3 as well. This chain joins TRBV5-1 and TRBJ2-2; unclear D gene. Germline V lookup: CDR1 SGHRS, CDR2 YFSETQ. Trimming shortened V by 4 bases and J by 4 bases, and 8 bases separated the two germline ends. CDR3 size: 13 residues. This CDR3 is CASSPLFTGELFF. The CDR3 DNA reads as TGCGCCAGCAGCCCCCTTTTCACCGGGGAGCTGTTTTTT. Variable domain in full (rest from reference TRBV5-1 and TRBJ2-2): KAGVTQTPRYLIKTRGQQVTLSCSPISGHRSVSWYQQTPGQGLQFLFEYFSETQRNKGNFPGRFSGRQFSNSRSEMNVSTLELGDSALYLCASSPLFTGELFFGEGSRLTVL.

The chain joins TRBV7-2 to TRBJ2-3, with D tentatively TRBD1 or TRBD2 (5 bases each). This CDR3 comprises 14 residues. Trimming took off 3 bases at V and 13 bases at J, with 20 bases between the two ends. From germline, CDR1 is SGHTA and CDR2 FQGNSA. The CDR3 coding sequence is TGTGCCAGCAGCTTGGGAGCACCGGGGCCTCCCGAGTATTTT. It specifies CASSLGAPGPPEYF. Full variable domain (missing parts from reference TRBV7-2 and TRBJ2-3): GAGVSQSPSNKVTEKGKDVELRCDPISGHTALYWYRQSLGQGLEFLIYFQGNSAPDKSGLPSDRFSAERTGGSVSTLTIQRTQQEDSAVYLCASSLGAPGPPEYFGPGTRLTVL.

V usage is TRBV29-1 and J usage is TRBJ2-5; D not certain. The V end lost 3 bases, the J end lost 5 bases, and 10 bases lay between the germline ends. Germline CDR1 reads SQVTM; CDR2 reads ANQGSEA. The CDR3 has 12 amino acids. The DNA for the CDR3 is TGCAGCGTTGACCCCGAACAGGAGACCCAGTACTTC. Translating it yields CSVDPEQETQYF.

The chain is built from TRBV6-5 and TRBJ1-1; no reliable D call. The ends were cut back, 5 bases at V and 6 bases at J, with 19 bases in the middle. Germline V lookup: CDR1 MNHEY, CDR2 SVGAGI. The CDR3 loop spans 15 amino acids. CDR3 nucleotide sequence: TGTGCCAGCAGTAACTTAGGAGAGGGTGCGGCTGAAGCTTTCTTT. This gives the protein CASSNLGEGAAEAFF.

The chain carries TRBV30 and TRBJ2-7; 8 positions match TRBD1. This CDR3 is built from 12 residues. Unmatched junction bases numbered 5, after V lost 5 bases and J lost 5 bases. CDR1 is GTSNPN and CDR2 is SVGIG in the germline V gene (reference sequence). The CDR3 sequence: CAWGQGADEQYF. The CDR3, as DNA: TGTGCCTGGGGACAGGGAGCGGACGAGCAGTACTTC.

This clone was seen a handful of times. This chain links TRBV9 with TRBJ2-6; a weak D match, TRBD2 (5 bases). The ends were cut back, 1 base at V and 0 bases at J, with 8 bases in the middle. This CDR3 spans 16 amino acids. Looked up from germline, CDR1 is SGDLS and CDR2 is YYNGEE. The CDR3 loop reads CASSVRGSSGANVLTF. The CDR3 nucleotides are TGTGCCAGCAGCGTACGAGGGTCCTCTGGGGCCAACGTCCTGACTTTC.

J is TRBJ2-7 and V is TRBV7-2, with a tentative D call TRBD1 (7 bases). Germline CDR1 SGHTA, CDR2 FQGNSA. This CDR3 is 17 amino acids long. V gave up 1 base and J gave up 6 bases, with 22 bases separating them. This CDR3 is CASSLGSGGLDRGEQYF. CDR3 nucleotides: TGTGCCAGCAGCTTAGGATCAGGGGGACTCGATCGGGGCGAGCAGTACTTC.

The chain joins TRBV4-1 to TRBJ1-1; unclear D gene. There are 15 residues in the CDR3. CDR1 MGHRA and CDR2 YSYEKL come from the germline V gene. V dropped 0 bases and J dropped 5 bases, with 13 bases sitting between them. The CDR3 DNA follows: TGCGCCAGCAGCCAAGATGACCGCCTATGGACTGAAGCTTTCTTT. Its translation: CASSQDDRLWTEAFF.